This passage covers 31 T cell receptor beta chains from one sample sequenced in a study of CD8 T cells in ankylosing spondylitis. TCRdb itself ran the 5' RACE reads through MiXCR, one entry per CDR3 protein. The sample shows 150,000 or so distinct CDR3 sequences, approximately 10% of them seen only once. The sequenced material came from blood, either unsorted or a sorted T cell fraction (not recorded which). All receptors derive from a male donor with ankylosing spondylitis or in good health (not recorded which).

The sample holds many counts of this clonotype. The chain couples TRBV10-3 to TRBJ2-5; 12 bases align to TRBD1. This CDR3 is built from 16 residues. The V segment lost 3 bases and the J segment 4 bases; nucleotides outside the gene matches: 6. The germline CDR1 and CDR2 sequences are ENHRY and SYGVKD. CDR3 in amino acids: CAISDPGQGAPETQYF. CDR3 sequence (DNA): TGTGCCATCAGTGACCCGGGACAGGGGGCTCCAGAGACCCAGTACTTC.

This clonotype was recorded many times. The chain joins TRBV6-5 to TRBJ2-1, with D perhaps TRBD2 (5 bases). The ends were cut back, 0 bases at V and 9 bases at J, with 18 bases in the middle. The CDR3 sequence is 16 residues long. Germline lookup yields CDR1 MNHEY and CDR2 SVGAGI. The CDR3 nucleotides read TGTGCCAGCAGTTACTCCCACGCTCGGAGAGGAGGTGAGCAGTTCTTC. It encodes CASSYSHARRGGEQFF.

This clonotype showed up just a few times. This sequence joins TRBV5-1 and TRBJ2-5, with D hard to call. The CDR3 is 15 residues long. V dropped 0 bases and J dropped 2 bases, with 11 bases sitting between them. Germline CDR1 is SGHRS and CDR2 is YFSETQ. As DNA, the CDR3 is TGCGCCAGCAGCTTGGCGTCAGGCCAACAAGAGACCCAGTACTTC. This gives the protein CASSLASGQQETQYF.

This chain uses TRBV6-1 with TRBJ1-2, with 10 bases aligning to TRBD1. This CDR3 comprises 14 residues. Germline CDR1 reads MNHNS; CDR2 reads SASEGT. The V segment lost 6 bases and the J segment 5 bases; nucleotides outside the gene matches: 6. In nucleotides, the CDR3 is TGTGCCAGCAGGCGACAGGGGGCCCAGTATGGCTACACCTTC. This encodes CASRRQGAQYGYTF.

This clonotype was seen at least ten times. The V and J genes are TRBV24-1 and TRBJ2-1; possibly TRBD2 for D (5 bases). In germline, CDR1 is KGHDR, CDR2 SFDVKD. The V end was cut by 4 bases, the J end by 3 bases, with 6 bases between. The CDR3 runs to 13 residues. The CDR3 spells CATSDRDYNEQFF. For the CDR3, the DNA is TGTGCCACCAGTGACCGGGACTACAATGAGCAGTTCTTC.

This clonotype was recorded at least ten times. This chain joins TRBV5-1 and TRBJ1-1; TRBD1 aligns across 10 bases. The germline V gene encodes CDR1 SGHRS and CDR2 YFSETQ. The CDR3 totals 15 residues. Trimming removed 4 bases from V and 1 base from J; junction bases left unmatched: 4. The CDR3 spells CASSRDRGQNTEAFF. In DNA form, the CDR3 reads TGCGCCAGCAGCCGGGACAGGGGACAGAACACTGAAGCTTTCTTT.

V is TRBV24-1 and J is TRBJ2-2; 12 bases align to TRBD1. Losses at the gene ends were 3 bases for V and 7 bases for J; bases not matched to a gene: 5. Germline CDR1 and CDR2: KGHDR and SFDVKD. The CDR3 loop spans 16 amino acids. CDR3: CATSDRDRGLNGELFF. CDR3 DNA: TGTGCCACCAGTGATCGGGACAGGGGGCTCAACGGGGAGCTGTTTTTT.

This clonotype was seen many times. The genes are TRBV5-1 and TRBJ1-1; D remains unclear. The CDR3 has 11 amino acids. V gave up 5 bases and J gave up 0 bases, with 2 bases separating them. Germline V gene data show CDR1 as SGHRS and CDR2 as YFSETQ. The DNA of the CDR3 is TGCGCCAGCAGGTTGAACACTGAAGCTTTCTTT. Translated, it gives CASRLNTEAFF.

This clonotype was observed a few times. V usage is TRBV9 and J usage is TRBJ2-3, with a tentative D call TRBD1 (6 bases). Trimming took off 0 bases at V and 4 bases at J, with 15 bases between the two ends. The CDR3 totals 16 residues. Germline lookup yields CDR1 SGDLS and CDR2 YYNGEE. The CDR3 protein is CASSVGLNRAADTQYF. The DNA for the CDR3 is TGTGCCAGCAGCGTAGGTTTGAACAGGGCGGCAGATACGCAGTATTTT.

This clonotype has ten or more counts. The gene calls are TRBV5-1 and TRBJ2-2; 8 bases are shared with TRBD2. Germline V lookup: CDR1 SGHRS, CDR2 YFSETQ. V lost 1 base to trimming and J lost 2 bases; unmatched junction nucleotides: 7. The CDR3 length is 17 residues. In DNA, the CDR3 is TGCGCCAGCAGCTTGAGTACTAGCGGAGCTAACACCGGGGAGCTGTTTTTT. As protein: CASSLSTSGANTGELFF.

The chain joins TRBV12-3 or TRBV12-4 to TRBJ2-4, with 14 positions matching TRBD2. The J segment lost 0 bases and the V segment lost 6 bases, leaving 10 bases of the junction unmatched. CDR3 size: 19 residues. CDR3 amino acids: CASSTGTSGGREAKNIQYF. CDR3 nucleotide sequence: TGTGCCAGCAGCACGGGGACTAGCGGGGGCCGGGAAGCCAAAAACATTCAGTACTTC.

This clonotype was counted ten times or more. The chain couples TRBV29-1 to TRBJ2-2, with 7 nucleotides matching TRBD1. Germline V CDR1 and CDR2: SQVTM, ANQGSEA. Trimming took 6 bases from V and 3 from J; bases not matched to a gene: 4. CDR3 length: 13 amino acids. This CDR3 reads CSVTGDDTGELFF. The CDR3 DNA is TGCAGCGTAACAGGGGATGACACCGGGGAGCTGTTTTTT.

This clonotype was detected many times. The chain couples TRBV14 to TRBJ2-2; no clear D gene. The ends were cut back, 6 bases at V and 4 bases at J, with 9 bases in the middle. The CDR3 is made up of 13 amino acids. The germline gives CDR1 SGHDN, CDR2 FVKESK. CDR3 residues: CASRLQSTGELFF. The CDR3 DNA is TGTGCCAGCAGATTACAGTCCACCGGGGAGCTGTTTTTT.

The rearrangement uses TRBV7-9 and TRBJ1-1; D remains ambiguous. Germline V lookup: CDR1 SEHNR, CDR2 FQNEAQ (reference sequence). This CDR3 is 13 amino acids long. Between the trimmed V and J ends, which lost 7 bases and 3 bases, there was a span of 12 bases. The CDR3 sequence: CASTQRRDTEAFF. CDR3 in DNA: TGTGCCAGCACCCAACGCCGGGACACTGAAGCTTTCTTT.

The chain employs TRBV20-1 and TRBJ2-3, with a possible D match to TRBD2 (5 bases). The V gene's germline CDR1 is DFQATT and CDR2 SNEGSKA (reference sequence). The CDR3 has 12 residues. Deletions cut 4 bases from V and 5 bases from J, with 10 bases between. The CDR3 coding sequence is TGCAGTGCTACCGGGGATGAAGATACGCAGTATTTT. Its translation is CSATGDEDTQYF.

Comment on this clonotype: This clone may be a read error of a much larger clone one base away. V is TRBV7-8 and J is TRBJ2-7; D possibly corresponds to TRBD2 (5 bases). The CDR3 length is 15 residues. Trimming removed 8 bases at V and 6 bases at J, with 23 bases between. Germline loops: CDR1 SGHVS, CDR2 FQNEAQ. CDR3 protein: CASYTRKGQNGEQYF. The CDR3 DNA reads as TGTGCCAGCTATACTAGGAAAGGCCAGAACGGCGAGCAGTACTTC.

The chain carries TRBV2 and TRBJ2-1, with D perhaps matching TRBD1 or TRBD2 (5 bases each). Germline CDR1 reads SNHLY; CDR2 reads FYNNEI. V was shortened by 4 bases and J by 0 bases, with 10 bases between the two germline ends. The CDR3 consists of 15 residues. CDR3 sequence: CASSGGSSSYNEQFF. Here the CDR3 DNA reads TGTGCCAGCAGTGGGGGGAGCAGCTCCTACAATGAGCAGTTCTTC. Looking up the rest from reference TRBV2 and TRBJ2-1 gives the full variable domain: EPEVTQTPSHQVTQMGQEVILRCVPISNHLYFYWYRQILGQKVEFLVSFYNNEISEKSEIFDDQFSVERPDGSNFTLKIRSTKLEDSAMYFCASSGGSSSYNEQFFGPGTRLTVL.

This clonotype was seen many times. The rearrangement joins TRBV12-3 or TRBV12-4 to TRBJ1-1, with 7 bases identical to TRBD1. J lost 5 bases, V lost 1 base, and 4 bases had no gene match. The CDR3 has 14 residues. This CDR3 is CASSLDRGETEAFF. CDR3 nucleotides: TGTGCCAGCAGTTTAGACAGGGGCGAAACTGAAGCTTTCTTT.

This clonotype was observed at least ten times. The V and J genes are TRBV20-1 and TRBJ2-7, with TRBD2 matching over 9 bases. This CDR3 has 15 amino acids. Trimming took 6 bases from V and 6 from J; bases not matched to a gene: 15. Germline V gives CDR1 DFQATT, CDR2 SNEGSKA (reference sequence). CDR3 residues: CSANVFLAGSPEQYF. CDR3 nucleotide sequence: TGCAGTGCGAATGTGTTCCTAGCGGGATCGCCCGAGCAGTACTTC.

This clonotype has a count of ten or more. This sequence joins TRBV20-1 and TRBJ2-5; possible D gene TRBD2, 5 bases. Germline V gene sequence: CDR1 DFQATT, CDR2 SNEGSKA (reference sequence). Trimming removed 3 bases from V and 7 bases from J, with 21 bases in between. The CDR3 totals 15 residues. The CDR3: CSASPPTLDPGTQYF. The CDR3 DNA reads as TGCAGTGCTAGCCCCCCTACACTAGATCCAGGGACCCAGTACTTC.

Ten or more counts support this clonotype. The chain carries TRBV5-1 and TRBJ2-7; D gene uncertain. The CDR3 is made up of 14 amino acids. CDR1 and CDR2 (germline): SGHRS, YFSETQ. The germline V and J ends were trimmed by 0 bases and 2 bases, with 9 bases remaining between them. The CDR3 DNA reads TGCGCCAGCAGCTTGGATACGGCAGCCTACGAGCAGTACTTC. Encoded protein: CASSLDTAAYEQYF.

This clonotype was observed many times. The chain links TRBV21-1 to TRBJ2-7; the DNA was not used to check the table's D call, TRBD1. TRBV21-1 is a recognized pseudogene. The CDR3 is 17 residues long. DNA of the CDR3: TGTGCCAGCACCTACAACCCTGACAGGGTAAAATATGGCGAGCAGTACTTC. The encoded protein is CASTYNPDRVKYGEQYF.

The chain is built from TRBV7-9 and TRBJ2-1; TRBD2 is a possible D gene (5 bases). The CDR3 extends over 16 amino acids. Germline CDR1 and CDR2: SEHNR and FQNEAQ (reference sequence). V lost 1 base to trimming and J lost 4 bases, with 14 bases between them. CDR3 loop: CASSLGPGLPYNEQFF. The CDR3 DNA reads TGTGCCAGCAGCTTAGGGCCCGGACTGCCTTACAATGAGCAGTTCTTC.

Regarding this clonotype: Relative to the germline gene, one junction end is altered; a read error may explain this. The V gene is TRBV20-1, the J gene TRBJ2-3, with 8 bases aligning to TRBD2. CDR1 is DFQATT, CDR2 SNEGSKA, per germline (reference sequence). The CDR3 has 17 residues. The CDR3 sequence: CCARGAGDVSSTDTQYF. CDR3 sequence (DNA): TGCTGTGCTAGGGGAGCGGGGGACGTTTCTAGCACAGATACGCAGTATTTT.

This clonotype was picked up many times. This sequence joins TRBV10-3 and TRBJ2-7; 8 bases map to TRBD1. Germline CDR1 and CDR2: ENHRY and SYGVKD. The CDR3 is 15 residues long. V was clipped by 2 bases and J by 1 base; unmatched bases: 4. CDR3 coding DNA: TGTGCCATCAGTGAGGGCAGGGGGCTTTCCTACGAGCAGTACTTC. Amino acid sequence: CAISEGRGLSYEQYF.

CDR3 sequence (DNA): TGTGCCAGCAGCTTAGCGGGAGGGATGGAGACCCAGTACTTC. Protein sequence: CASSLAGGMETQYF. The chain recombines TRBV7-6 with TRBJ2-5; 7 bases match TRBD2. V lost 0 bases to trimming and J lost 5 bases; unmatched junction nucleotides: 3. Germline V gene sequence: CDR1 SGHVS, CDR2 FNYEAQ. The length of the CDR3 is 14 residues.

The chain uses TRBV5-6 and TRBJ2-7; D is perhaps TRBD1 (5 bases). The V gene's germline CDR1 is SGHDT and CDR2 YYEEEE. CDR3 length: 13 residues. V was shortened by 0 bases and J by 5 bases, with 9 bases between the two germline ends. CDR3 protein: CASSLAGMDEQYF. As DNA, the CDR3 is TGTGCCAGCAGCTTGGCAGGGATGGACGAGCAGTACTTC.

This clonotype was detected many times. The chain couples TRBV9 to TRBJ1-2, with D maybe TRBD1 (5 bases). V lost 3 bases and J lost 0, with 12 bases in between. Germline V gene sequence: CDR1 SGDLS, CDR2 YYNGEE. The CDR3 sequence is 15 residues long. CDR3 DNA sequence: TGTGCCAGCAGCGATGGGACGGCCCCTAACTATGGCTACACCTTC. As protein: CASSDGTAPNYGYTF.

This clonotype was counted between two and nine times. The chain uses TRBV4-3 and TRBJ2-1, with 7 bases identical to TRBD2. Trimming at V came to 0 bases and at J to 8 bases, leaving 4 bases not matched to a gene. The CDR3 has 14 residues. From germline, CDR1 is LGHNA and CDR2 YSLEER. For the CDR3, the DNA is TGCGCCAGCAGCCAAGATCGACGGGAGGATGAGCAGTTCTTC. It yields the protein CASSQDRREDEQFF.

This clonotype was seen ten or more times. The chain links TRBV3-1 to TRBJ2-1; possible D gene TRBD2, 5 bases. Per the germline V gene, CDR1 is LGHDT and CDR2 is YNNKEL (reference sequence). The CDR3 has 18 residues. V dropped 2 bases and J dropped 9 bases, with 26 bases sitting between them. The CDR3 DNA reads as TGTGCCAGCAGCCAAAAGAGCGGAGGCTCCCACCTGCCCCCTGAGCAGTTCTTC. Translated, it gives CASSQKSGGSHLPPEQFF.

The sample holds many counts of this clonotype. The rearrangement uses TRBV29-1 and TRBJ1-4, with 8 bases matching TRBD1. The ends lost 5 bases at V and 8 bases at J; junction bases unmatched: 10. The CDR3 sequence is 14 residues long. CDR1 is SQVTM and CDR2 is ANQGSEA in the germline V gene. CDR3 region: CSVLNDRGDEKLFF. CDR3 bases: TGCAGCGTTCTCAACGACAGGGGAGACGAAAAACTGTTTTTT.